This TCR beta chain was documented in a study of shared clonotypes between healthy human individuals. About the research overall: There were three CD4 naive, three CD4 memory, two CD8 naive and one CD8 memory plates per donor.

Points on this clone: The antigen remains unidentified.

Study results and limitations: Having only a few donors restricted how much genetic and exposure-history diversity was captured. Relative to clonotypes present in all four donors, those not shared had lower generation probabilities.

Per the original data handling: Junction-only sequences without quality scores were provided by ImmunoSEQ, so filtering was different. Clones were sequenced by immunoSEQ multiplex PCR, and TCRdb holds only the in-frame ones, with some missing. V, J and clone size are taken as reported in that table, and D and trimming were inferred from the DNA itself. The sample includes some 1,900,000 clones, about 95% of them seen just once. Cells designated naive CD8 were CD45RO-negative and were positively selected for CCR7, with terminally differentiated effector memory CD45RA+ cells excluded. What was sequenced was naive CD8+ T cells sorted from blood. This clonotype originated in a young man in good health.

CDR3 amino acids: CAWSVGVWVSTDTQYF. The CDR3 coding sequence is TGTGCCTGGAGTGTCGGGGTGTGGGTGAGCACAGATACGCAGTATTTT. The rearrangement joins TRBV30 to TRBJ2-3; a possible D gene is TRBD2 (5 bases). The germline V gene encodes CDR1 GTSNPN and CDR2 SVGIG (reference sequence). The length of the CDR3 is 16 residues. Trimming left V 0 bases short and J 0 bases short, with 13 bases between.